The 23 T cell receptor beta chains in this list originate from one sample, sequenced in a study of cytomegalovirus exposure and HLA in healthy donors. The table came from immunoSEQ multiplex PCR; TCRdb's copy has only in-frame clones and leaves some out. This sample has fewer than 300,000 clones, with 88% found just once. Sequencing was done on a sample of PBMCs. The receptor source for this set is a woman between 18 and 30 years old in good health and CMV-seronegative.

The V call is TRBV11-1, the J call TRBJ2-7; D is perhaps TRBD1 (5 bases). V was clipped by 2 bases and J by 9 bases, with 11 bases between them. This CDR3 contains 12 residues. The germline CDR1 and CDR2 sequences are SGHAT and FQDESV (reference sequence). The CDR3 region is CASSLSDQGQYF. In nucleotides, the CDR3 is TGTGCCAGCAGCTTAAGTGACCAGGGGCAGTACTTC. The variable domain in full, with the rest retrieved from reference TRBV11-1 and TRBJ2-7, is EAEVAQSPRYKITEKSQAVAFWCDPISGHATLYWYRQILGQGPELLVQFQDESVVDDSQLPKDRFSAERLKGVDSTLKIQPAELGDSAMYLCASSLSDQGQYFGPGTRLTVT.

The chain couples TRBV7-9 to TRBJ2-7; tentative D call: TRBD1 (5 bases). Trimming pared 0 bases from V and 0 bases from J, leaving 12 bases between. CDR1 SEHNR and CDR2 FQNEAQ come from the germline V gene (reference sequence). The CDR3 consists of 16 residues. CDR3 DNA: TGTGCCAGCAGCTTAGCGCCGACAGTTGACTCCTACGAGCAGTACTTC. Protein product: CASSLAPTVDSYEQYF.

The rearrangement joins TRBV28 to TRBJ2-5; D not certain. The V end was cut by 3 bases, the J end by 1 base, with 9 bases between. Germline lookup yields CDR1 MDHEN and CDR2 SYDVKM. The CDR3 contains 14 residues. This chain's CDR3 is CASSFPRPQETQYF. In DNA, the CDR3 is TGTGCCAGCAGTTTCCCCAGGCCCCAAGAGACCCAGTACTTC. The complete variable domain, with remaining parts taken from reference TRBV28 and TRBJ2-5, reads DVKVTQSSRYLVKRTGEKVFLECVQDMDHENMFWYRQDPGLGLRLIYFSYDVKMKEKGDIPEGYSVSREKKERFSLILESASTNQTSMYLCASSFPRPQETQYFGPGTRLLVL.

V gene TRBV9 combines with J gene TRBJ2-2; 8 bases agree with TRBD1. Germline CDR1 is SGDLS and CDR2 is YYNGEE. The J segment lost 4 bases and the V segment lost 4 bases, leaving 9 bases of the junction unmatched. The CDR3 length is 16 residues. CDR3 nucleotide sequence: TGTGCCAGCAGCTTATATGGGACAGGCGCCACCGGGGAGCTGTTTTTT. Protein product: CASSLYGTGATGELFF.

The rearrangement uses TRBV7-9 and TRBJ1-4; D is ambiguous. Per germline, CDR1 SEHNR and CDR2 FQNEAQ (reference sequence). Trimming shortened V by 3 bases and J by 3 bases, and 2 bases separated the two germline ends. The CDR3 is made up of 12 amino acids. The CDR3 sequence is CASSFSNEKLFF. Here the CDR3 DNA reads TGTGCCAGCAGCTTCTCTAATGAAAAACTGTTTTTT.

The chain uses TRBV28 and TRBJ1-2, with D hard to call. CDR3 length: 12 residues. Germline CDR1 MDHEN, CDR2 SYDVKM. V shed 5 bases and J shed 8 bases, with 12 bases lying between them. CDR3 in DNA: TGTGCCAGCAGTCCTTGGGCGACCGGCTACACCTTC. Translation gives CASSPWATGYTF.

V usage is TRBV6-1 and J usage is TRBJ2-1, with a possible D match to TRBD2 (5 bases). The CDR3 runs to 13 residues. From germline, CDR1 is MNHNS and CDR2 SASEGT. V was clipped by 10 bases and J by 3 bases, with 13 bases between them. Written as DNA, the CDR3 is TGTGCCACCCGGACTGGATTCTACAATGAGCAGTTCTTC. This gives the protein CATRTGFYNEQFF.

The J gene is TRBJ2-3, the V gene TRBV4-1; D unresolved. Trimming cost V 0 bases and J 3 bases, with 10 bases left between them. The CDR3 extends over 15 amino acids. Per germline, CDR1 MGHRA and CDR2 YSYEKL. The chain's CDR3 is CASSQDAYGTDTQYF. The CDR3 DNA sequence: TGCGCCAGCAGCCAAGACGCCTACGGGACAGATACGCAGTATTTT.

The chain recombines TRBV19 with TRBJ2-7, with a possible D match to TRBD1 (5 bases). Trimming cost V 6 bases and J 5 bases, with 8 bases left between them. The CDR3 runs 11 residues. Per the germline V gene, CDR1 is LNHDA and CDR2 is SQIVND (reference sequence). The CDR3 is CASSRAHEQYF. The DNA of the CDR3 is TGTGCCAGTAGCAGGGCCCACGAGCAGTACTTC.

The chain combines TRBV27 with TRBJ2-7, with D unclear. The germline gives CDR1 MNHEY, CDR2 SMNVEV (reference sequence). V lost 6 bases and J 2 bases, leaving 17 bases between the germline ends. This CDR3 comprises 15 residues. The CDR3, as DNA: TGTGCCAGCAGCCCCCGCCCCTATCCCACCTACGAGCAGTACTTC. Protein sequence: CASSPRPYPTYEQYF.

This chain joins TRBV6-1 and TRBJ2-1; possible D gene TRBD1, 6 bases. The CDR3 totals 14 residues. Germline V gene data show CDR1 as MNHNS and CDR2 as SASEGT. Deletions cut 2 bases from V and 3 bases from J, with 8 bases between. CDR3 in DNA: TGTGCCAGCAGTGAACCGGACAGCTACAATGAGCAGTTCTTC. Translating gives CASSEPDSYNEQFF.

This clone occurred once. This chain connects TRBV28 to TRBJ1-1; TRBD1 agrees at 7 bases. The V gene end was trimmed by 7 bases and the J gene end by 5 bases; junction bases not matched to a gene: 10. The CDR3 is 14 residues long. Per the germline V gene, CDR1 is MDHEN and CDR2 is SYDVKM. In DNA form, the CDR3 reads TGTGCCAGCAAACGCCGACAGGGTGGGACTGAAGCTTTCTTT. Its protein is CASKRRQGGTEAFF. The variable domain in full, completed from reference TRBV28 and TRBJ1-1, reads DVKVTQSSRYLVKRTGEKVFLECVQDMDHENMFWYRQDPGLGLRLIYFSYDVKMKEKGDIPEGYSVSREKKERFSLILESASTNQTSMYLCASKRRQGGTEAFFGQGTRLTVV.

The gene calls are TRBV5-1 and TRBJ1-1; D unclear. CDR3 length: 15 residues. The V end was cut by 2 bases, the J end by 1 base, with 12 bases between. Germline CDR1 is SGHRS and CDR2 is YFSETQ. CDR3 bases: TGCGCCAGCAGCTTCCTCCCGACTTCGAACACTGAAGCTTTCTTT. It is translated as CASSFLPTSNTEAFF. The full variable domain, with the rest looked up from reference TRBV5-1 and TRBJ1-1, is KAGVTQTPRYLIKTRGQQVTLSCSPISGHRSVSWYQQTPGQGLQFLFEYFSETQRNKGNFPGRFSGRQFSNSRSEMNVSTLELGDSALYLCASSFLPTSNTEAFFGQGTRLTVV.

In this sample, this clone turned up once. The rearrangement links TRBV4-2 to TRBJ2-1, with 11 bases that match TRBD2. Germline trimming cut 3 bases from V and 3 bases from J; bases unmatched to any gene: 1. The germline V gene encodes CDR1 LGHNA and CDR2 YNFKEQ. The CDR3 spans 15 residues. CDR3 in DNA: TGTGCCAGCAGCCAGACTAGCGGGGACTACAATGAGCAGTTCTTC. It specifies CASSQTSGDYNEQFF.

V usage is TRBV7-6 and J usage is TRBJ2-3; 8 bases agree with TRBD2. Germline CDR1 reads SGHVS; CDR2 reads FNYEAQ. With 4 bases clipped from V and 0 bases from J, the junction kept 3 bases outside the gene matches. The CDR3 spans 15 residues. The CDR3 here is CASSSSSGSTDTQYF. The DNA of the CDR3 is TGTGCCAGCAGCTCGTCTAGCGGGAGCACAGATACGCAGTATTTT.

V usage is TRBV6-6 and J usage is TRBJ2-5; D is unresolved. The germline V and J ends were trimmed by 2 bases and 0 bases, with 4 bases remaining between them. The CDR3 sequence is 13 residues long. Germline V gene lookup returns CDR1 MNHNY and CDR2 SVGAGI (reference sequence). CDR3 bases: TGTGCCAGCAGTTACCATTACCAAGAGACCCAGTACTTC. Translating gives CASSYHYQETQYF.

This rearrangement joins TRBV5-1 to TRBJ2-2; 7 nucleotides align to TRBD2. CDR1 is SGHRS and CDR2 is YFSETQ in the germline V gene. CDR3 length: 16 residues. After removal of 0 bases from V and 6 bases from J, the junction contained 8 bases not matched to a gene. CDR3 residues: CASSLAEGGPAGELFF. In DNA form, the CDR3 reads TGCGCCAGCAGCTTGGCAGAGGGAGGGCCGGCCGGGGAGCTGTTTTTT.

This clone was detected only once. The chain uses TRBV10-2 and TRBJ1-5; D ambiguous. The CDR3 is 14 amino acids. V was clipped by 8 bases and J by 0 bases, with 11 bases between them. Germline V gene sequence: CDR1 WSHSY, CDR2 SAAADI. The CDR3 loop reads CASGSSGSNQPQHF. The DNA of the CDR3 is TGCGCCAGCGGGTCGAGCGGTAGCAATCAGCCCCAGCATTTT.

This chain joins TRBV28 and TRBJ2-3; 8 positions match TRBD2. In germline, CDR1 is MDHEN, CDR2 SYDVKM. This CDR3 is built from 15 residues. V was pared by 5 bases and J by 3 bases, with 7 bases of the junction left unmatched. This chain's CDR3 is CASSSPSGGTDTQYF. The CDR3 bases are TGTGCCAGCAGTAGCCCAAGCGGGGGTACAGATACGCAGTATTTT.

The chain has TRBV9 and TRBJ1-4; no reliable D call. Trimming took 0 bases from V and 4 from J, leaving 10 bases between them. The CDR3 contains 15 residues. The germline V gene encodes CDR1 SGDLS and CDR2 YYNGEE. The chain's CDR3 is CASSVGGSGNEKLFF. As DNA, the CDR3 is TGTGCCAGCAGCGTAGGAGGGTCCGGTAATGAAAAACTGTTTTTT.

This clone was recorded many times. This chain links TRBV6-6 with TRBJ2-5; 7 bases map to TRBD2. Germline CDR1 is MNHNY and CDR2 is SVGAGI (reference sequence). After removal of 5 bases from V and 2 bases from J, the junction contained 8 bases not matched to a gene. CDR3 length: 15 amino acids. The DNA for the CDR3 is TGTGCCAGCAGTAATCGAGCGGGGCTACAAGAGACCCAGTACTTC. This encodes CASSNRAGLQETQYF.

The chain has TRBV5-1 and TRBJ2-1, with 11 bases matching TRBD2. In germline, CDR1 is SGHRS, CDR2 YFSETQ. The V and J ends lost 0 bases and 10 bases, in that order; junction bases with no gene match: 9. This CDR3 has 16 residues. The CDR3 region has the DNA TGCGCCAGCAGCTTGGGACTAGCGGGATCGTTACGGGAGCAGTTCTTC. It yields the protein CASSLGLAGSLREQFF.

The rearrangement uses TRBV6-5 and TRBJ1-6, with 8 positions matching TRBD1. The CDR3 has 16 residues. J gave up 7 bases and V 0 bases, and 5 bases lay outside the gene matches. CDR1 and CDR2 (germline): MNHEY, SVGAGI. This chain's CDR3 is CASSYSWTGLNSPLHF. In DNA form, the CDR3 reads TGTGCCAGCAGTTACTCTTGGACAGGGTTAAATTCACCCCTCCACTTT.